This TCR beta chain was observed in a study of blood T cell repertoires in COVID-19. Whole-study context: The cDNA or gDNA used as material had been derived from T cells, B-cell-depleted T cells, or PBMCs.

The CDR3 consists of 13 residues. V was cut by 3 bases and J by 3 bases, with 9 bases left in between. Looked up from germline, CDR1 is DFQATT and CDR2 is SNEGSKA (reference sequence). Method: immunoSEQ multiplex PCR; TCRdb's copy keeps in-frame clones and lacks some. Of 200,000 to 250,000 clones in the sample, around 86% were seen once. Cohort 3 donors counted as recovered after two negative PCRs, clearance, or resolved symptoms. This clonotype was obtained from a woman aged 45-59 years who had recovered from COVID-19. Material: PBMCs or T cells enriched from blood (not recorded which). The V and J genes are TRBV20-1 and TRBJ1-5; D uncertain. The CDR3 DNA reads TGCAGTGCTAGTAGCCAGGTCAATCAGCCCCAGCATTTT. As protein: CSASSQVNQPQHF.